This T cell receptor beta chain was retrieved from a study of blood T cell repertoires in COVID-19. Background on the study: The United States, Italy and Spain were the sources of the acute and convalescent COVID-19 samples. PBMCs, B-cell-depleted T cells, or T cells provided the cDNA or gDNA that made up the material.

Germline V gene data show CDR1 as KGHSH and CDR2 as LQKENI. The CDR3 spans 18 residues. V shed 2 bases, J shed 6 bases, and the junction held 15 bases outside the gene matches. In the original workflow: For nucleated cells, counts were estimated from reference gene primer amplification. TCRdb's table, derived via immunoSEQ multiplex PCR, lists solely in-frame clones and lacks some. D and trimming were read from the DNA, whereas the V and J calls and clone size are those reported in that table. The data contain over 200,000 clones, approximately 84% of them singletons. Material for sequencing was peripheral blood. This chain connects TRBV18 to TRBJ2-3; 9 nucleotides line up with TRBD1. This clonotype was sampled from an elderly man with acute or convalescent COVID-19. The CDR3 DNA follows: TGTGCCAGCTCACCAGGGACAGGGCTTTTCAGGGGGAGCGATACGCAGTATTTT. Translated: CASSPGTGLFRGSDTQYF.